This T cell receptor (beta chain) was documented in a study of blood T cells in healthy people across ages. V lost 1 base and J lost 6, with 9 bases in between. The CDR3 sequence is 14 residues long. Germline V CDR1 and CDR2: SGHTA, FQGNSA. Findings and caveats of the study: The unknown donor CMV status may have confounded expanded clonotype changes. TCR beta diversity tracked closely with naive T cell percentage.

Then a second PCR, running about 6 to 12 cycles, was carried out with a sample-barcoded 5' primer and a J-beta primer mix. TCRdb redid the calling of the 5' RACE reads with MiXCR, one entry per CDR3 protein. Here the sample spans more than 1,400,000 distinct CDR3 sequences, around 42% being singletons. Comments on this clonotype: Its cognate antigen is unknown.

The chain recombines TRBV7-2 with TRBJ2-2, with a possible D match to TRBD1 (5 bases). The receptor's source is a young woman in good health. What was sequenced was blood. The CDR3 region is CASSLVQGPGELFF. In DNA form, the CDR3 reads TGTGCCAGCAGCTTAGTCCAGGGTCCCGGGGAGCTGTTTTTT. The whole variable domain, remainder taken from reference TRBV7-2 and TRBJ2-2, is GAGVSQSPSNKVTEKGKDVELRCDPISGHTALYWYRQSLGQGLEFLIYFQGNSAPDKSGLPSDRFSAERTGGSVSTLTIQRTQQEDSAVYLCASSLVQGPGELFFGEGSRLTVL.